This note documents a single T cell receptor (beta chain) sequence. Its matching antigen is unknown. Gene and germline names: mouse. This record comes from a study of tissue T cells after allogeneic stem cell transplantation. Sequencing of TCRbeta CDR3 at survey depth gave sequences and template counts. This table comes from immunoSEQ multiplex PCR, and its TCRdb copy is limited to in-frame clones, with some not included. The table records several thousand clones, approximately 49% of them present only once. Findings and caveats of the study: Motif-based clustering found tissue-specific repertoire signatures shared across patients, though few clones were shared. Only a limited share of tissue TCRs appeared in blood or spleen.

Time point meaning: mouse harvest day 7 after allogeneic transplant. Tail vein injection delivered 10^7 T-cell-depleted bone marrow cells and 10^6 splenic CD5+ T cells. Mice had MHC-mismatched B6 into BALB/c GVHD, sampled day 7 or 14. Sequenced sample: lymph node tissue. This TCR derives from a female BALB/c mouse given C57BL/6 T cells with graft-versus-host disease after an allogeneic hematopoietic cell transplant.

The CDR3 region is CASSLQGAGNTLYF. The DNA read from the CDR3 is TGTGCCAGCAGTCTACAGGGGGCTGGAAATACGCTCTAT. This chain uses TRBV26 with TRBJ1-3; the match to TRBD1 covers 8 bases. The read falls 1 residue short of the CDR3 end, and the missing part is taken from the germline J gene. Losses at the gene ends were 3 bases for V and 2 bases for J; bases not matched to a gene: 0. This CDR3 spans 14 amino acids. Germline CDR1 is KGHPV and CDR2 is FQNQEV (reference sequence).